This TCR beta chain was obtained from a study of liver allograft versus peripheral blood T cells (dated by TCRdb to 2018 to 2020). Regarding the research as a whole: The study compared T cell receptor repertoires found within transplanted livers against repertoires in the peripheral blood of liver transplant recipients. Study-wide conclusions, independent of this receptor: According to the report, the T cell receptor repertoires detected in peripheral blood were different from the repertoires found inside liver allografts.

Sequenced on an Illumina MiSeq. TCRdb trimmed the raw reads at Q25, called clones with MiXCR and kept productive beta chains. Identical CDR3 proteins give one entry, which carries the most common genes and DNA. This sample lists about 10,000 distinct CDR3 sequences; about 20% were detected once. The ten biggest clones cover about 1.7% of the sample. After removal of 6 bases from V and 7 bases from J, the junction retains 8 bases not matched to a gene. CDR1 LNHDA and CDR2 SQIVND were looked up in the germline V gene (reference sequence). The CDR3 runs 14 residues from the cysteine to the phenylalanine. The sequence is cut down to CDR3 DNA, 42 bases in frame from base 1. About this clonotype itself: The antigen it recognizes is unknown. Base qualities are missing; no much larger clone stands one base away.

The sequence derives from a human patient who had a liver transplant. After a transplant, some T cells may be of graft donor origin. The V and J genes are TRBV19 and TRBJ2-1; 8 central nucleotides agree with TRBD2. The DNA sequence is TGTGCCAGTAGAAAATTAGCGGGAAATAATGAGCAGTTCTTC. Translated, this gives CASRKLAGNNEQFF.